This T cell receptor beta chain was recovered during a study of blood T cell repertoires in COVID-19. The wider study: The United States, Italy and Spain were the sources of the acute and convalescent COVID-19 samples. T cells, B-cell-depleted T cells, or PBMCs provided the cDNA or gDNA that served as material.

The protocol was immunoSEQ multiplex PCR, while the TCRdb copy is restricted to in-frame clones and leaves out a portion. Altogether around 200,000 clones are present, roughly four fifths being singletons, with the ten largest covering roughly 6.1%. CDR1 and CDR2 (germline): SGHVS, FQNEAQ. V shed 5 bases and J 8 bases; nucleotides not matched to a gene: 8. The length of the CDR3 is 14 residues. This chain links TRBV7-8 with TRBJ1-3; 8 bases are a match to TRBD1. This TCR was sampled from a woman between 40 and 55 years old with acute or convalescent COVID-19. Material: peripheral blood. This chain's CDR3 is CASSPRGQVYTIYF. The CDR3 coding sequence is TGTGCCAGCAGCCCCCGGGGACAGGTTTACACCATATATTTT.